In this sample, the clone carrying this TCR beta chain turned up many times. The antigen is not known. The data stem from a study of T cells in Graves' hyperthyroidism and ophthalmopathy. Study-wide results and caveats: Ophthalmopathy cases were set apart from stable hyperthyroidism by a 13 V-J model.

Amplified TCR beta CDR3 regions derived from RNA transcripts. The HTBI primer set served for first-round RT-PCR of the TCR CDR3. TCRdb itself ran the multiplex PCR reads through MiXCR, one entry per CDR3 protein. The top ten hold about 8.2% of the sample, which has under 700,000 distinct CDR3 sequences, just over 45% seen once. Input material: peripheral blood or thyroid tissue (not recorded which). This receptor was taken from a young woman with Graves' hyperthyroidism.

The CDR3 reads CSVGVGGGKTQYF. In DNA form, the CDR3 reads TGCAGCGTTGGAGTTGGCGGGGGGAAGACCCAGTACTTC. The V call is TRBV29-1, the J call TRBJ2-5, with 8 nucleotides matching TRBD2. Trimming cost V 4 bases and J 6 bases; bases outside gene matches: 7. CDR3 length: 13 residues. The V gene's germline CDR1 is SQVTM and CDR2 ANQGSEA.